The 21 T cell receptor beta chains presented below share a single source sample, sequenced in a study of cytomegalovirus exposure and HLA in healthy donors. With 60 Vbeta and 13 Jbeta primers, the PCR was carried out. Produced via immunoSEQ multiplex PCR; TCRdb's table is partial and in-frame only. The sample consists of fewer than 90,000 clones, 65% to 70% of them appearing once. Sequencing was carried out using PBMCs. These receptors were taken from a man in his forties in good health and CMV-seropositive.

Only a few counts were recorded for this clone. The chain uses TRBV19 and TRBJ1-4, with 8 nucleotides matching TRBD1. V shed 6 bases and J 8 bases; nucleotides not matched to a gene: 5. CDR3 length: 13 residues. CDR1 is LNHDA and CDR2 is SQIVND in the germline V gene (reference sequence). CDR3 DNA: TGTGCCAGTAGCCAGCCAGGGGGCGAAAAACTGTTTTTT. It specifies CASSQPGGEKLFF. The full variable domain, completed using reference TRBV19 and TRBJ1-4, is DGGITQSPKYLFRKEGQNVTLSCEQNLNHDAMYWYRQDPGQGLRLIYYSQIVNDFQKGDIAEGYSVSREKKESFPLTVTSAQKNPTAFYLCASSQPGGEKLFFGSGTQLSVL.

The chain carries TRBV29-1 and TRBJ1-1; D perhaps matches TRBD1 (5 bases). The germline V gene has CDR1 SQVTM and CDR2 ANQGSEA. V lost 4 bases and J 2 bases, leaving 11 bases between the germline ends. This CDR3 spans 13 amino acids. The CDR3 DNA sequence: TGCAGCGTTGTTGAGTGGGGCAACACTGAAGCTTTCTTT. This encodes CSVVEWGNTEAFF.

A single count supports this clone. The DNA for the CDR3 is TGTGCCTGGAGTGTTGTCAGTGCCTACAATGAGCAGTTCTTC. Its translation is CAWSVVSAYNEQFF. The chain employs TRBV30 and TRBJ2-1, with D uncertain. V was trimmed by 0 bases and J by 2 bases, leaving 8 bases between them. Per the germline V gene, CDR1 is GTSNPN and CDR2 is SVGIG (reference sequence). This CDR3 comprises 14 residues.

The table lists this clone with a few counts. The chain carries TRBV29-1 and TRBJ2-3; 10 nucleotides agree with TRBD2. CDR1 and CDR2 (germline): SQVTM, ANQGSEA. The CDR3 totals 14 residues. The trim removed 6 bases at V and 4 bases at J, leaving 7 bases unmatched. This CDR3 reads CSVGGGTSADTQYF. CDR3 in DNA: TGCAGCGTGGGTGGAGGGACTAGCGCAGATACGCAGTATTTT.

The chain uses TRBV27 and TRBJ2-1; maybe TRBD1 (6 bases). Germline V gene sequence: CDR1 MNHEY, CDR2 SMNVEV (reference sequence). The CDR3 has 14 residues. Trimming shortened V by 3 bases and J by 4 bases, and 10 bases separated the two germline ends. The CDR3 DNA sequence: TGTGCCAGCAGTTTCACCAGGGGATACAATGAGCAGTTCTTC. Its protein is CASSFTRGYNEQFF.

V usage is TRBV15 and J usage is TRBJ1-5; D remains unclear. V lost 3 bases and J 1 base, leaving 13 bases between the germline ends. This CDR3 spans 16 amino acids. Germline V gives CDR1 LNHNV, CDR2 YYDKDF (reference sequence). CDR3: CATSSKGGRSNQPQHF. The CDR3 DNA reads as TGTGCCACCAGCAGTAAGGGAGGCAGGAGCAATCAGCCCCAGCATTTT.

The rearrangement links TRBV6-5 to TRBJ2-1; the D gene is possibly TRBD1 (6 bases). Germline CDR1 MNHEY, CDR2 SVGAGI. V was trimmed by 5 bases and J by 12 bases, leaving 11 bases between them. The CDR3 length is 11 residues. The CDR3 is CASSTRGRQFF. CDR3 DNA sequence: TGTGCCAGCAGTACCAGGGGCCGGCAGTTCTTC.

The J gene is TRBJ2-7, the V gene TRBV7-8; TRBD2 aligns across 11 bases. With 3 bases clipped from V and 5 bases from J, the junction kept 12 bases outside the gene matches. Germline CDR1 SGHVS, CDR2 FQNEAQ. CDR3 length: 17 residues. CDR3 coding DNA: TGTGCCAGCAGCTTCGCCGGGGGGACTAGCGGTCTTCACGAGCAGTACTTC. It yields the protein CASSFAGGTSGLHEQYF.

The CDR3 region is CASSLIRGSYNEQFF. DNA for the CDR3: TGTGCCAGCAGCTTAATTAGGGGATCTTACAATGAGCAGTTCTTC. J is TRBJ2-1 and V is TRBV7-8, with D possibly being TRBD1 (5 bases). V lost 2 bases and J 4 bases, leaving 12 bases between the germline ends. This CDR3 comprises 15 residues. The germline V gene has CDR1 SGHVS and CDR2 FQNEAQ.

This clone was recorded a few times. The J gene is TRBJ2-7, the V gene TRBV15, with D maybe TRBD2 (7 bases). Trimming removed 0 bases at V and 1 base at J, with 16 bases between. Germline V gene lookup returns CDR1 LNHNV and CDR2 YYDKDF (reference sequence). This CDR3 contains 17 residues. The CDR3 spells CATSRDADSGNSYEQYF. CDR3 nucleotide sequence: TGTGCCACCAGCAGAGATGCGGACAGCGGGAATTCCTACGAGCAGTACTTC.

This chain connects TRBV27 to TRBJ2-5; 7 bases align to TRBD2. The CDR3 contains 17 residues. The V gene's germline CDR1 is MNHEY and CDR2 SMNVEV (reference sequence). V trimming: 3 bases; J trimming: 5 bases; junction bases outside the gene matches: 15. The CDR3 here is CASSLVPGLAVPETQYF. The CDR3 DNA reads TGTGCCAGCAGTTTGGTCCCTGGGCTAGCGGTGCCGGAGACCCAGTACTTC.

The chain combines TRBV27 with TRBJ1-1; D is undetermined. Germline V lookup: CDR1 MNHEY, CDR2 SMNVEV (reference sequence). There are 8 residues in the CDR3. V shed 10 bases and J shed 8 bases, with 5 bases lying between them. The CDR3 is CATMEAFF. In nucleotides, the CDR3 is TGTGCCACCATGGAAGCTTTCTTT.

This rearrangement joins TRBV6-1 to TRBJ1-2, with no clear D. The CDR3 extends over 14 amino acids. CDR1 and CDR2 from the germline V gene are MNHNS and SASEGT. Trimming stripped 3 bases from V and 2 bases from J, with 10 bases between. CDR3 region: CASSETQANYGYTF. The CDR3 coding sequence is TGTGCCAGCAGTGAGACGCAGGCAAACTATGGCTACACCTTC.

This clone was picked up a small number of times. The chain joins TRBV9 to TRBJ1-1; TRBD1 matches at 8 bases. This CDR3 is built from 21 residues. From germline, CDR1 is SGDLS and CDR2 YYNGEE. The trim removed 4 bases at V and 1 base at J, leaving 24 bases unmatched. The CDR3 loop is CASSRSPGIAGGAQTNTEAFF. The CDR3 DNA follows: TGTGCCAGCAGCCGTAGTCCAGGAATAGCAGGGGGCGCACAGACGAACACTGAAGCTTTCTTT.

This chain joins TRBV25-1 and TRBJ2-3; TRBD1 agrees at 8 bases. Trimming at V came to 6 bases and at J to 2 bases, leaving 7 bases not matched to a gene. The CDR3 is made up of 15 amino acids. Germline CDR1 and CDR2: MGHDK and SYGVNS. CDR3 in DNA: TGTGCCAGCAGATCGACAGGGGCATTCACAGATACGCAGTATTTT. Protein product: CASRSTGAFTDTQYF.

The chain joins TRBV28 to TRBJ1-2, with 7 bases aligning to TRBD1. The CDR3 contains 14 residues. J lost 3 bases, V lost 6 bases, and 7 bases had no gene match. Looked up from germline, CDR1 is MDHEN and CDR2 is SYDVKM. CDR3 nucleotide sequence: TGTGCCAGCAGCACTTTCACAGGGGACTATGGCTACACCTTC. It encodes CASSTFTGDYGYTF.

Notes on this clone: Germline is not matched at one junction end, which may reflect a read error. The rearrangement joins TRBV4-1 to TRBJ1-1, with a possible D match to TRBD1 (5 bases). CDR3 length: 15 residues. Per the germline V gene, CDR1 is MGHRA and CDR2 is YSYEKL. The DNA for the CDR3 is TGCGCCAGCATCCAAGATTCGGCGCAGGGCCCTGAAGCTTTCTTT. Its protein product is CASIQDSAQGPEAFF.

The rearrangement uses TRBV28 and TRBJ2-3; D gene unclear. V dropped 2 bases and J dropped 5 bases, with 11 bases sitting between them. CDR3 length equals 14 residues. The germline CDR1 and CDR2 sequences are MDHEN and SYDVKM. CDR3 amino acids: CASSLIFQVDTQYF. As DNA, the CDR3 is TGTGCCAGCAGTTTAATTTTTCAGGTAGATACGCAGTATTTT.

The chain has TRBV13 and TRBJ2-5, with D hard to call. V was pared by 1 base and J by 1 base, with 10 bases between. This CDR3 region has 15 residues. Germline V gives CDR1 PRHDT, CDR2 FYEKMQ (reference sequence). For the CDR3, the DNA is TGTGCCAGCAGCTTAGCTTATGCCAGCCAAGAGACCCAGTACTTC. Amino acids: CASSLAYASQETQYF.

The chain uses TRBV28 and TRBJ2-7, with a weak D call TRBD1 (6 bases). Germline CDR1 is MDHEN and CDR2 is SYDVKM. Trimming cost V 5 bases and J 4 bases, with 18 bases left between them. There are 15 residues in the CDR3. CDR3: CASSLPGTPAYEQYF. The CDR3 region has the DNA TGTGCCAGCAGTCTCCCCGGGACACCAGCATACGAGCAGTACTTC. The entire variable domain, with the rest obtained from reference TRBV28 and TRBJ2-7, is as follows: DVKVTQSSRYLVKRTGEKVFLECVQDMDHENMFWYRQDPGLGLRLIYFSYDVKMKEKGDIPEGYSVSREKKERFSLILESASTNQTSMYLCASSLPGTPAYEQYFGPGTRLTVT.

Only one count was recorded for this clone. The rearrangement links TRBV29-1 to TRBJ2-7; 13 nucleotides align to TRBD2. The V segment lost 6 bases and the J segment 2 bases; nucleotides outside the gene matches: 4. This CDR3 is built from 14 residues. Looked up from germline, CDR1 is SQVTM and CDR2 is ANQGSEA. In DNA form, the CDR3 reads TGCAGCGTCAGGACTAGCGGGAGTACCTACGAGCAGTACTTC. It specifies CSVRTSGSTYEQYF.